Here is one T cell receptor (beta chain) with its context. This sample was taken from a study of T cells expressing NK-cell markers. On the study more broadly: There were seven HCMV-seropositive donors and one seronegative donor among the eight sequenced.

TCRdb reanalyzed the 5' RACE reads, giving one entry per CDR3 protein sequence and no DNA. The data show 500,000 to 700,000 distinct CDR3 sequences, and the top ten clones hold 3% to 4.5%. Germline V gives CDR1 SGHDT, CDR2 YYEEEE. The CDR3 consists of 14 residues. The chain recombines TRBV5-6 with TRBJ2-7; TCRdb proposes TRBD2, but this gene call is untestable without DNA. This TCR came from a man aged 18 to 35 in good health. Specimen: blood T cells: a sorted CD56 or NKG2C T cell subset, CD4+ or CD8+ T cells, or bulk PBMC T cells (not recorded which). CDR3 region: CASSFRASTYEQYF.